One and the same sample provided the 9 T cell receptor beta chains below, sequenced in a study of blood T cell repertoires in COVID-19. The repertoire was sequenced with immunoSEQ multiplex PCR; TCRdb's copy has only in-frame clones and lacks some. The sample has around 230,000 clones; just over 85% are singletons. The sequenced material came from peripheral blood. The receptors were gathered from a man aged 45-60 years with COVID-19, enrolled during active disease.

The chain links TRBV11-2 to TRBJ2-1, with 9 nucleotides matching TRBD2. V lost 5 bases and J lost 0; bases outside the gene matches: 11. This CDR3 is 18 amino acids long. Germline values: CDR1 SGHAT, CDR2 FQNNGV. CDR3 amino acids: CASSPYPIAGVSYNEQFF. Written as DNA, the CDR3 is TGTGCCAGCAGCCCCTACCCTATAGCGGGGGTCTCCTACAATGAGCAGTTCTTC.

The rearrangement joins TRBV5-8 to TRBJ1-2, with 8 bases fitting TRBD1. Trimming took 3 bases from V and 4 from J; bases not matched to a gene: 5. CDR3 length: 14 residues. The germline CDR1 and CDR2 sequences are SGHTS and YDEGEE. The CDR3, as DNA: TGTGCCAGCAGCTCTGTGGACAGGGCCTATGGCTACACCTTC. It encodes CASSSVDRAYGYTF.

DNA for the CDR3: TGTGCCAGCAGCCTGGGGCGGACGGTCCCCTACGAGCAGTACTTC. This sequence encodes CASSLGRTVPYEQYF. The chain joins TRBV7-8 to TRBJ2-7; D possibly corresponds to TRBD1 (5 bases). Germline V gene data show CDR1 as SGHVS and CDR2 as FQNEAQ. V was pared by 5 bases and J by 2 bases, with 16 bases between. This CDR3 contains 15 residues.

V is TRBV18 and J is TRBJ2-1; 14 bases are a match to TRBD2. This CDR3 has 17 amino acids. Trimming took 4 bases from V and 9 from J; bases not matched to a gene: 11. From germline, CDR1 is KGHSH and CDR2 LQKENI. The CDR3: CASSLLSGTSGSGEQFF. DNA for the CDR3: TGTGCCAGCTCACTTCTATCCGGGACTAGCGGGAGTGGTGAGCAGTTCTTC.

The J gene is TRBJ1-1, the V gene TRBV7-9, with no clear D. Germline V gene lookup returns CDR1 SEHNR and CDR2 FQNEAQ (reference sequence). With 4 bases removed from V and 0 bases from J, the gap between germline ends came to 3 bases. This CDR3 region has 12 residues. CDR3: CASSSMNTEAFF. CDR3 sequence (DNA): TGTGCCAGCAGCTCAATGAACACTGAAGCTTTCTTT.

This rearrangement joins TRBV7-8 to TRBJ2-5, with D perhaps matching TRBD2 (6 bases). The CDR3 extends over 14 amino acids. The V gene lost 1 base and the J gene lost 5 bases, with 11 bases spanning the gap. Germline lookup yields CDR1 SGHVS and CDR2 FQNEAQ. The CDR3 sequence: CASSLGTNRETQYF. CDR3 DNA: TGTGCCAGCAGCTTAGGGACTAACCGTGAGACCCAGTACTTC.

CDR3 nucleotide sequence: TGTGCCAGCAGAAATAGGCAACAGCAAAACACCGGGGAGCTGTTTTTT. The encoded protein is CASRNRQQQNTGELFF. V gene TRBV2 combines with J gene TRBJ2-2; no reliable D call. This CDR3 has 16 residues. Trimming left V 6 bases short and J 2 bases short, with 16 bases between. Germline lookup yields CDR1 SNHLY and CDR2 FYNNEI. Looking up the rest from reference TRBV2 and TRBJ2-2 gives the full variable domain: EPEVTQTPSHQVTQMGQEVILRCVPISNHLYFYWYRQILGQKVEFLVSFYNNEISEKSEIFDDQFSVERPDGSNFTLKIRSTKLEDSAMYFCASRNRQQQNTGELFFGEGSRLTVL.

The V gene is TRBV19, the J gene TRBJ1-5; D is unclear. Germline V CDR1 and CDR2: LNHDA, SQIVND (reference sequence). Deletions cut 1 base from V and 0 bases from J, with 4 bases between. The length of the CDR3 is 14 residues. CDR3 in DNA: TGTGCCAGTAGTATAGGCGCTAGCAATCAGCCCCAGCATTTT. It codes for CASSIGASNQPQHF.

This clone is a singleton in its sample. This rearrangement joins TRBV7-9 to TRBJ2-3, with a weak D call TRBD2 (5 bases). The V end was cut by 5 bases, the J end by 4 bases, with 10 bases between. Germline V gene lookup returns CDR1 SEHNR and CDR2 FQNEAQ (reference sequence). The CDR3 runs 13 residues. The CDR3 spells CASSRGGPDTQYF. As DNA, the CDR3 is TGTGCCAGCAGCCGAGGAGGACCAGATACGCAGTATTTT. Variable domain in full (rest from reference TRBV7-9 and TRBJ2-3): DTGVSQNPRHKITKRGQNVTFRCDPISEHNRLYWYRQTLGQGPEFLTYFQNEAQLEKSRLLSDRFSAERPKGSFSTLEIQRTEQGDSAMYLCASSRGGPDTQYFGPGTRLTVL.